These 25 T cell receptor beta chains originate from one sample sequenced in a study of T-cell reconstitution after alpha-beta-depleted transplantation in children. Library preparation (for TCRbeta) was performed with unique molecular identifiers. TCRdb used MiXCR to reprocess the PCR reads, holding one entry per CDR3 protein. The table records about 500,000 distinct CDR3 sequences, approximately 29% of them present only once. Specimen: PBMCs from the stem cell graft donor, collected from the stem cell graft. These receptors came from a human donor who donated a stem cell graft to a child with aplastic anemia.

This clonotype showed up many times. The rearrangement joins TRBV5-1 to TRBJ2-3; D gene ambiguous. Trimming pared 2 bases from V and 5 bases from J, leaving 3 bases between. In germline, CDR1 is SGHRS, CDR2 YFSETQ. This CDR3 contains 11 residues. In DNA form, the CDR3 reads TGCGCCAGCAGCTTCGGAGATACGCAGTATTTT. Translated, it gives CASSFGDTQYF.

The rearrangement links TRBV6-1 to TRBJ1-1; D not resolved. Looked up from germline, CDR1 is MNHNS and CDR2 is SASEGT. The V gene lost 6 bases and the J gene lost 6 bases, with 23 bases spanning the gap. The CDR3 extends over 16 amino acids. The CDR3 spells CASSPNRGGGTAEAFF. The DNA for the CDR3 is TGTGCCAGCAGCCCTAACAGAGGAGGCGGAACCGCTGAAGCTTTCTTT.

The J gene is TRBJ2-5, the V gene TRBV6-5; TRBD1 or TRBD2 may be the D gene (5 bases each). Trimming removed 11 bases at V and 2 bases at J, with 6 bases between. This CDR3 is built from 10 residues. Germline V CDR1 and CDR2: MNHEY, SVGAGI. The CDR3, as DNA: TGTGCCGGGGGACAAGAGACCCAGTACTTC. It yields the protein CAGGQETQYF.

This clonotype was seen a few times. This rearrangement joins TRBV5-1 to TRBJ1-1; TRBD1 matches at 7 bases. V shed 4 bases, J shed 5 bases, and the junction held 5 bases outside the gene matches. Germline assignment: CDR1 SGHRS and CDR2 YFSETQ. The CDR3 extends over 13 amino acids. The CDR3 is CASSAQGWTEAFF. In DNA form, the CDR3 reads TGCGCCAGCAGCGCACAGGGGTGGACTGAAGCTTTCTTT.

This sequence joins TRBV29-1 and TRBJ2-7, with 8 nucleotides matching TRBD1. After removal of 3 bases from V and 2 bases from J, the junction contained 12 bases not matched to a gene. Germline CDR1 reads SQVTM; CDR2 reads ANQGSEA. The CDR3 has 16 amino acids. CDR3 sequence: CSVEGGRQGSAYEQYF. The CDR3 DNA reads as TGCAGCGTTGAGGGGGGTCGACAGGGGTCCGCCTACGAGCAGTACTTC.

The chain carries TRBV4-3 and TRBJ2-5; D gene unclear. V lost 0 bases, J lost 1 base, and 9 bases lay in between. Germline loops: CDR1 LGHNA, CDR2 YSLEER. This CDR3 contains 15 residues. CDR3 DNA: TGCGCCAGCAGCCAAGATGAGGCCAGCCAAGAGACCCAGTACTTC. Translation: CASSQDEASQETQYF.

The chain is built from TRBV12-3 or TRBV12-4 and TRBJ2-5; no definite D call. CDR3 length: 11 residues. Trimming removed 3 bases at V and 5 bases at J, with 4 bases between. The CDR3 nucleotides read TGTGCCAGCAGTTTTACTGAGACCCAGTACTTC. Its protein is CASSFTETQYF.

This clonotype has just a few counts. The chain couples TRBV7-6 to TRBJ2-7; D might be TRBD1 (5 bases). CDR1 and CDR2 from the germline V gene are SGHVS and FNYEAQ. The germline V and J ends were trimmed by 4 bases and 0 bases, with 10 bases remaining between them. This CDR3 has 14 residues. The CDR3, as DNA: TGTGCCAGCAGCTCTCAGGGAAGCTCCTACGAGCAGTACTTC. Protein: CASSSQGSSYEQYF.

V and J are TRBV2 and TRBJ1-6, with a tentative D call TRBD1 (6 bases). Trimming shortened V by 5 bases and J by 8 bases, and 13 bases separated the two germline ends. Germline assignment: CDR1 SNHLY and CDR2 FYNNEI. This CDR3 is 14 amino acids long. The CDR3 loop reads CASSKRTADSPLHF. The CDR3 DNA reads TGTGCCAGCAGTAAGAGGACAGCGGATTCACCCCTCCACTTT.

This chain joins TRBV18 and TRBJ1-1; D is perhaps TRBD1 (6 bases). The CDR3 has 16 residues. Germline V lookup: CDR1 KGHSH, CDR2 LQKENI. V lost 0 bases and J lost 0, with 11 bases in between. CDR3 sequence: CASSPPGGRMNTEAFF. The CDR3 DNA is TGTGCCAGCTCACCACCTGGGGGGCGAATGAACACTGAAGCTTTCTTT.

This clonotype occurred a few times. The chain links TRBV3-1 to TRBJ2-3; D call uncertain. The length of the CDR3 is 16 residues. Trimming removed 1 base at V and 0 bases at J, with 11 bases between. CDR1 LGHDT and CDR2 YNNKEL come from the germline V gene (reference sequence). CDR3 sequence (DNA): TGTGCCAGCAGCCAAGGTAGCCGGACCAGCACAGATACGCAGTATTTT. Its translation is CASSQGSRTSTDTQYF.

There are a few counts of this clonotype. The chain uses TRBV7-2 and TRBJ1-5; D is ambiguous. V was cut by 2 bases and J by 4 bases, with 9 bases left in between. The CDR3 is made up of 14 amino acids. Germline assignment: CDR1 SGHTA and CDR2 FQGNSA. The CDR3 region has the DNA TGTGCCAGCAGCTTATTAGCAGTTAATCAGCCCCAGCATTTT. It is translated as CASSLLAVNQPQHF.

This chain uses TRBV9 with TRBJ2-7; 8 nucleotides agree with TRBD2. V lost 0 bases to trimming and J lost 5 bases; unmatched junction nucleotides: 10. The CDR3 has 16 amino acids. Germline V gene sequence: CDR1 SGDLS, CDR2 YYNGEE. CDR3 in amino acids: CASSVAHPAGVDEQYF. In DNA, the CDR3 is TGTGCCAGCAGCGTAGCTCACCCAGCGGGAGTCGACGAGCAGTACTTC.

This chain links TRBV6-1 with TRBJ2-2; 11 bases match TRBD2. The CDR3 spans 16 residues. CDR1 is MNHNS, CDR2 SASEGT, per germline. Germline trimming cut 2 bases from V and 9 bases from J; bases unmatched to any gene: 8. The CDR3 bases are TGTGCCAGCAGTGAATCGGGACTAGCGGAAATCTGGGAGCTGTTTTTT. Translation: CASSESGLAEIWELFF.

This clonotype was detected a few times. The V and J genes are TRBV23-1 and TRBJ2-3; no clear D. TRBV23-1 is an ORF, with its function uncertain. The V and J ends lost 3 bases and 2 bases respectively, with 24 bases between them. The CDR3 is made up of 19 amino acids. CDR3 amino acids: CASSQQHTRLERNTDTQYF. In DNA, the CDR3 is TGCGCCAGCAGTCAGCAACATACTCGGCTGGAAAGAAACACAGATACGCAGTATTTT.

This clonotype was observed a few times. The V gene is TRBV5-5, the J gene TRBJ2-7, with TRBD1 matching 10 bases. Germline trimming cut 4 bases from V and 7 bases from J; bases unmatched to any gene: 11. This CDR3 has 15 amino acids. CDR1 is SGHKS, CDR2 YYEKEE, per germline (reference sequence). The CDR3 spells CASSPALTGGAEQYF. As DNA, the CDR3 is TGTGCCAGCAGCCCGGCCCTGACAGGGGGCGCGGAGCAGTACTTC.

This clonotype was observed a single time. The chain has TRBV10-3 and TRBJ2-7, with D maybe TRBD1 (5 bases). This CDR3 comprises 13 residues. Looked up from germline, CDR1 is ENHRY and CDR2 is SYGVKD. Trimming cost V 6 bases and J 5 bases, with 14 bases left between them. CDR3 in DNA: TGTGCCATCAGGAGCCCACAGGTCGACGAGCAGTACTTC. This codes for CAIRSPQVDEQYF.

The CDR3 DNA sequence: TGTGCCAGCAGTTTATGGCCGGGACAGGGGGCGGAAGCTTTCTTT. Residues: CASSLWPGQGAEAFF. The chain recombines TRBV28 with TRBJ1-1; 12 nucleotides align to TRBD1. The CDR3 contains 15 residues. V trimming: 0 bases; J trimming: 8 bases; junction bases outside the gene matches: 4. Germline V gives CDR1 MDHEN, CDR2 SYDVKM.

This chain connects TRBV20-1 to TRBJ2-1; the match to TRBD2 covers 9 bases. Losses at the gene ends were 0 bases for V and 3 bases for J; bases not matched to a gene: 3. Germline CDR1 and CDR2: DFQATT and SNEGSKA (reference sequence). CDR3 size: 15 residues. Written as DNA, the CDR3 is TGCAGTGCTAGAGAGCCTAGCGGGAACTACAATGAGCAGTTCTTC. Amino acids: CSAREPSGNYNEQFF.

The chain carries TRBV29-1 and TRBJ2-1; 9 bases line up with TRBD1. The CDR3 spans 17 residues. The trim removed 0 bases at V and 5 bases at J, leaving 11 bases unmatched. Germline-derived CDR1 and CDR2 are SQVTM and ANQGSEA. DNA of the CDR3: TGCAGCGTTGAAGAGGACCGTTTGCGGACAGGGGACAATGAGCAGTTCTTC. Encoded protein: CSVEEDRLRTGDNEQFF.

The chain carries TRBV12-3 or TRBV12-4 and TRBJ2-7; D gene ambiguous. The CDR3 consists of 12 residues. V was shortened by 6 bases and J by 0 bases, with 6 bases between the two germline ends. The CDR3 DNA follows: TGTGCCAGCAGCCAGAGCTCCTACGAGCAGTACTTC. It yields the protein CASSQSSYEQYF.

This chain connects TRBV7-9 to TRBJ2-3; tentative D call: TRBD1 (5 bases). The CDR3 has 16 residues. V dropped 0 bases and J dropped 2 bases, with 12 bases sitting between them. Germline V gene sequence: CDR1 SEHNR, CDR2 FQNEAQ (reference sequence). CDR3 sequence (DNA): TGTGCCAGCAGCTTAGCGCAGGGATCCAACACAGATACGCAGTATTTT. Translation: CASSLAQGSNTDTQYF.

V is TRBV5-1 and J is TRBJ2-2, with no clear D. There are 18 residues in the CDR3. Trimming stripped 3 bases from V and 0 bases from J, with 18 bases between. Germline CDR1 is SGHRS and CDR2 is YFSETQ. Written as DNA, the CDR3 is TGCGCCAGCAGCTCTTTCCTCGACCGCCTTGCGAACACCGGGGAGCTGTTTTTT. Translating it yields CASSSFLDRLANTGELFF.

The chain links TRBV20-1 to TRBJ2-7, with D uncertain. There are 12 residues in the CDR3. Germline CDR1 and CDR2: DFQATT and SNEGSKA (reference sequence). Trimming took 4 bases from V and 3 from J, leaving 10 bases between them. CDR3 coding DNA: TGCAGTGCTACAGCTCCCGACTACGAGCAGTACGTC. Translated: CSATAPDYEQYV.

This chain uses TRBV7-6 with TRBJ2-3; D remains ambiguous. The germline V and J ends were trimmed by 4 bases and 3 bases, with 11 bases remaining between them. The CDR3 runs to 14 residues. Per germline, CDR1 SGHVS and CDR2 FNYEAQ. CDR3 in DNA: TGTGCCAGCAGCTGGCTGATGAGAACAGATACGCAGTATTTT. This translates into CASSWLMRTDTQYF.